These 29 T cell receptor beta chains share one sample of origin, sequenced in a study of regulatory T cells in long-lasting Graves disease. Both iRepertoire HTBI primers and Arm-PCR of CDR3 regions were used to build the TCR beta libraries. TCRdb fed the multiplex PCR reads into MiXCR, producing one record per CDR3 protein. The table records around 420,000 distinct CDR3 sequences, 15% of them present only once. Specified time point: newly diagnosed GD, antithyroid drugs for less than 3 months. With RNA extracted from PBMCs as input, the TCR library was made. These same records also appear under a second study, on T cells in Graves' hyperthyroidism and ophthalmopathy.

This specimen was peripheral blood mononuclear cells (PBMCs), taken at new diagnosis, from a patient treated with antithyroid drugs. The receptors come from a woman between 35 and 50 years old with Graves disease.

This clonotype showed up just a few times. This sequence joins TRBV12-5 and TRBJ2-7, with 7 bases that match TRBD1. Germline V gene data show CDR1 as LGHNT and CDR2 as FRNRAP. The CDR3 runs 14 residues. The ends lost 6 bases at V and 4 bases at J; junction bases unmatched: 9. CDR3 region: CASGPGTVTYEQYF. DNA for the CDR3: TGTGCTAGTGGCCCTGGGACAGTCACTTACGAGCAGTACTTC.

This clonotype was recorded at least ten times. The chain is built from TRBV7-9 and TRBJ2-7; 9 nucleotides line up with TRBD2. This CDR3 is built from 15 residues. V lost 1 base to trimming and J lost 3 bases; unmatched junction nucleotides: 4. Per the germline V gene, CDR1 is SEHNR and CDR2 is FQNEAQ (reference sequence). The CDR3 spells CASSLGLAGIYEQYF. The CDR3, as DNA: TGTGCCAGCAGCTTAGGGCTAGCGGGAATCTACGAGCAGTACTTC.

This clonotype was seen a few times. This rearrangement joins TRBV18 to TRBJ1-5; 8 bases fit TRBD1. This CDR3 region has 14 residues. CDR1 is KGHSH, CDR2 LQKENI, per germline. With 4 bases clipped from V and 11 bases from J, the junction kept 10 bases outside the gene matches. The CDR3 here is CASSRTAGGSAQHF. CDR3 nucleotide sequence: TGTGCCAGCTCACGCACAGCAGGGGGCTCAGCCCAGCATTTT.

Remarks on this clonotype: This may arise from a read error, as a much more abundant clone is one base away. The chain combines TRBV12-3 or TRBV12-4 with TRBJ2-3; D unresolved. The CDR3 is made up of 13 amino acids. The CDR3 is CASSWDRPDTQCF. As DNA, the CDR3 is TGTGCCAGCAGTTGGGATCGACCAGATACGCAGTGTTTT.

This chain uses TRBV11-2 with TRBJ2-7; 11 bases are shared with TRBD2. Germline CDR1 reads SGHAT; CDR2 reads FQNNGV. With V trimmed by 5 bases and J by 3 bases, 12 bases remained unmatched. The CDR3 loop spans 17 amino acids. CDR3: CASSPTTSGSWNYEQYF. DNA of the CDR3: TGTGCCAGCAGCCCTACAACTAGCGGGAGCTGGAACTACGAGCAGTACTTC.

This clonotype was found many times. The CDR3 region has the DNA TGTGCCAGCAGTCCATGGGGACTTAGGAGCACCTCTGGGGCCAACGTCCTGACTTTC. Protein sequence: CASSPWGLRSTSGANVLTF. The chain has TRBV28 and TRBJ2-6, with D perhaps matching TRBD2 (6 bases). Trimming pared 5 bases from V and 0 bases from J, leaving 20 bases between. There are 19 residues in the CDR3. Germline V gene sequence: CDR1 MDHEN, CDR2 SYDVKM.

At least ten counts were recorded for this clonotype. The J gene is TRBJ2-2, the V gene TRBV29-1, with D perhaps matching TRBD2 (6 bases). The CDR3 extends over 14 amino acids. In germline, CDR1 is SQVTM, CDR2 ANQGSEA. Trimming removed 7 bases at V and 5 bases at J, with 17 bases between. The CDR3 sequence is CSAIGHGGTGELFF. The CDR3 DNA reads TGCAGCGCCATAGGACATGGGGGGACCGGGGAGCTGTTTTTT.

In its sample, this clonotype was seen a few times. The chain's CDR3 is CASGRNTPQETQYF. The CDR3 coding sequence is TGTGCCAGCGGACGCAATACACCCCAAGAGACCCAGTACTTC. The genes are TRBV6-1 and TRBJ2-5; D unresolved. The CDR3 consists of 14 residues. Deletions cut 8 bases from V and 1 base from J, with 14 bases between. Germline-derived CDR1 and CDR2 are MNHNS and SASEGT.

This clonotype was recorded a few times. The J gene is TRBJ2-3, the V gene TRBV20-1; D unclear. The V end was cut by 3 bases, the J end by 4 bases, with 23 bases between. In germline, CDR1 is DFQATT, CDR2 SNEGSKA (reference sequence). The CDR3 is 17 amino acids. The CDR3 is CSASAPPGIPGSDTQYF. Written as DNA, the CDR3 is TGCAGTGCTAGCGCTCCCCCAGGTATCCCCGGGTCAGATACGCAGTATTTT.

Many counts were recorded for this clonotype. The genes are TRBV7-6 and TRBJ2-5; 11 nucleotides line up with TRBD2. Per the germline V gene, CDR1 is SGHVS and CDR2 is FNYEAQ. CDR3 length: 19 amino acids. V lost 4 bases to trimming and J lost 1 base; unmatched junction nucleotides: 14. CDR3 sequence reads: CASSSPRGTSGNFQETQYF. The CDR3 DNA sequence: TGTGCCAGCAGCTCTCCCCGCGGGACTAGCGGAAACTTCCAAGAGACCCAGTACTTC.

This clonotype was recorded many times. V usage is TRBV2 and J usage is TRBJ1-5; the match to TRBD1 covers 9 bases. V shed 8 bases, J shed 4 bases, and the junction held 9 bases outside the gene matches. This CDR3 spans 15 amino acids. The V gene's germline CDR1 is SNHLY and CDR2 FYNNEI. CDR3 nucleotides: TGTGCCAGCGGGGAGGACAGGGGCCTTAATCAGCCCCAGCATTTT. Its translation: CASGEDRGLNQPQHF.

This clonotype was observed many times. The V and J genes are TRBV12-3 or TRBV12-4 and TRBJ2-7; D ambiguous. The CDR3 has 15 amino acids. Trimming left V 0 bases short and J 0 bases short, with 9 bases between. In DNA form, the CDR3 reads TGTGCCAGCAGTTTAGCGGGCGCTAGCTCCTACGAGCAGTACTTC. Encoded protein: CASSLAGASSYEQYF.

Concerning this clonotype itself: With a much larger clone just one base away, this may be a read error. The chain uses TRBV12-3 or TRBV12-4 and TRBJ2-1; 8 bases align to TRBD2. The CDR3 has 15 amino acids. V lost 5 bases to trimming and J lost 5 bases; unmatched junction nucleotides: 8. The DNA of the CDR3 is TGTGCCAGCAGTATCGGGGGGGCCAGGGACAATGAGCAGTTCTTC. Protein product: CASSIGGARDNEQFF.

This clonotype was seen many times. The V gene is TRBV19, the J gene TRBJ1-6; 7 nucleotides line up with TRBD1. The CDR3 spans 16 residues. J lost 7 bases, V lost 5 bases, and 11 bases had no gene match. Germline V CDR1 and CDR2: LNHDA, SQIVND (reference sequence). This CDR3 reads CASSELPGQSNSPLHF. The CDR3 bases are TGTGCCAGTAGTGAACTACCGGGACAGTCAAATTCACCCCTCCACTTT.

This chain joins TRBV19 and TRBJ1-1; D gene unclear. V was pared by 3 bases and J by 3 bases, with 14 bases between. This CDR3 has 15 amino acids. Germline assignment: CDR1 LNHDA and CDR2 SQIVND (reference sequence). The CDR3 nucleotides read TGTGCCAGTAGTATTAGTCGGGCGAGCTACACTGAAGCTTTCTTT. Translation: CASSISRASYTEAFF. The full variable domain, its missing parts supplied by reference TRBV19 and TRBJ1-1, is DGGITQSPKYLFRKEGQNVTLSCEQNLNHDAMYWYRQDPGQGLRLIYYSQIVNDFQKGDIAEGYSVSREKKESFPLTVTSAQKNPTAFYLCASSISRASYTEAFFGQGTRLTVV.

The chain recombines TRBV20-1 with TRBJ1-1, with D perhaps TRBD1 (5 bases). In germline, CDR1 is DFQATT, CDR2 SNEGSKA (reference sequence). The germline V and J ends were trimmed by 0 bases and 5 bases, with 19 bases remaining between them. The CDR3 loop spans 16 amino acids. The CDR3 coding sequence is TGCAGTGCTAGAGAGGGGGGATGGACGATGAGGACTGAAGCTTTCTTT. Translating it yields CSAREGGWTMRTEAFF.

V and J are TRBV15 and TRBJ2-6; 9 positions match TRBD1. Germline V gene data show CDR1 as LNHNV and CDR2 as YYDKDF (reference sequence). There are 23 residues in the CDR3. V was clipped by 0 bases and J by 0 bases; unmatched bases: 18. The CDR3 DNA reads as TGTGCCACCAGCAGAGATAGGCCAACCGTCTGGGACAGGGTTTACTCTGGGGCCAACGTCCTGACTTTC. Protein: CATSRDRPTVWDRVYSGANVLTF.

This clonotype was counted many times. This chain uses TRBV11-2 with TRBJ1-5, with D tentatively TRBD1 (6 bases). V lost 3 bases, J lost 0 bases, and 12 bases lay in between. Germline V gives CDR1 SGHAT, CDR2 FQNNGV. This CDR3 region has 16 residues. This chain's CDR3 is CASSLTGGSSNQPQHF. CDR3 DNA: TGTGCCAGCAGCTTGACCGGGGGCAGTAGCAATCAGCCCCAGCATTTT.

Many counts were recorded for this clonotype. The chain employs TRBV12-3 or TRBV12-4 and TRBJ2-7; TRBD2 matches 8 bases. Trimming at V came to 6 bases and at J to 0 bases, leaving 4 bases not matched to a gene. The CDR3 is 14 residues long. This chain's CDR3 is CASSVSGSSYEQYF. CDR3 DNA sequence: TGTGCCAGCAGCGTAAGCGGGAGCTCCTACGAGCAGTACTTC.

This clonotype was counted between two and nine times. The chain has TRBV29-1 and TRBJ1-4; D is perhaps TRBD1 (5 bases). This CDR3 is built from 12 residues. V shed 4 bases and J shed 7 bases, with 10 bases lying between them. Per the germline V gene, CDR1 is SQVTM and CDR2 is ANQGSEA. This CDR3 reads CSVGQGTEKLFF. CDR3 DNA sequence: TGCAGCGTTGGGCAGGGTACTGAAAAACTGTTTTTT. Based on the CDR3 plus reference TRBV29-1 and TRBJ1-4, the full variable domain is SAVISQKPSRDICQRGTSLTIQCQVDSQVTMMFWYRQQPGQSLTLIATANQGSEATYESGFVIDKFPISRPNLTFSTLTVSNMSPEDSSIYLCSVGQGTEKLFFGSGTQLSVL.

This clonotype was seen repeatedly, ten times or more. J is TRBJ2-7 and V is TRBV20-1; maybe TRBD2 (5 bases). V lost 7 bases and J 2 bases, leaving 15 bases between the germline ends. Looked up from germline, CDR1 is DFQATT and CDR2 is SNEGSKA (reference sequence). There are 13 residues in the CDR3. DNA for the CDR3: TGCAGTGTAAAGGTCCTAGCTACCTACGAGCAGTACTTC. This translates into CSVKVLATYEQYF.

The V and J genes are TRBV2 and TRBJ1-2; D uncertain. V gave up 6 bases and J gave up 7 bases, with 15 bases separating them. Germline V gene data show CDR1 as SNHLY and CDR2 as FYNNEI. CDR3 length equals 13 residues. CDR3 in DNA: TGTGCCAGCAGCGAAAGTTCTATGGGTGGCTACACCTTC. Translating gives CASSESSMGGYTF.

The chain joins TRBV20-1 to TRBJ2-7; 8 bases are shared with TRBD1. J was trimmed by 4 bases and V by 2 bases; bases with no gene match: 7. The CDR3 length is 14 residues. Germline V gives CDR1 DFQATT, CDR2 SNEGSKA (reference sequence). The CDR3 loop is CSARSAGGAYEQYF. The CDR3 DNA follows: TGCAGTGCTAGAAGCGCAGGGGGCGCTTACGAGCAGTACTTC.

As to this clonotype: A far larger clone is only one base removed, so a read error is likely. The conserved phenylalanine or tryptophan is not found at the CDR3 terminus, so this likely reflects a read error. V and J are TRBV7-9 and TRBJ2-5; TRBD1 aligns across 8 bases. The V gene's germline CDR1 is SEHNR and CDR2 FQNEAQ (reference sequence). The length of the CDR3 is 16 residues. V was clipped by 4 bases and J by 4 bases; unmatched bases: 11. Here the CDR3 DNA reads TGTGCCAGCAGCTCCCCGGACAGGGAATCGCCAGAGACCCAGTACTAC. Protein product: CASSSPDRESPETQYY.

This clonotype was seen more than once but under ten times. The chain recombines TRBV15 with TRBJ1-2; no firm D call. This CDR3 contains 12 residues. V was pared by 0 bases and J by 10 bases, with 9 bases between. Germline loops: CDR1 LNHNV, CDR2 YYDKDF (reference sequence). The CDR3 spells CATSREGEVYTF. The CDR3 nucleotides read TGTGCCACCAGCAGAGAAGGAGAGGTCTACACCTTC.

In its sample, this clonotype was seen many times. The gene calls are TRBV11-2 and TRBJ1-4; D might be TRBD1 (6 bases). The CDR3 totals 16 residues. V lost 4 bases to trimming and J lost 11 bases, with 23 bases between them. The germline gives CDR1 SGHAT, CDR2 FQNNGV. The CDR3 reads CASSSIQGRESVKLFF. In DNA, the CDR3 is TGTGCCAGCAGCTCGATTCAGGGGAGGGAGAGTGTGAAACTGTTTTTT.

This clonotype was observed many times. In nucleotides, the CDR3 is TGTGCCAGCAGTGGTCCCTCCTCTTCCTACGAGCAGTACTTC. This encodes CASSGPSSSYEQYF. V and J are TRBV28 and TRBJ2-7; D gene uncertain. CDR3 length: 14 amino acids. Per the germline V gene, CDR1 is MDHEN and CDR2 is SYDVKM. The ends were cut back, 5 bases at V and 1 base at J, with 12 bases in the middle.

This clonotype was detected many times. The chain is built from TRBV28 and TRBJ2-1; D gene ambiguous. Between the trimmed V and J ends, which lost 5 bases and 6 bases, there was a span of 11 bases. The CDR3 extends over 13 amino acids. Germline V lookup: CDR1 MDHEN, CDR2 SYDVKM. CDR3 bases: TGTGCCAGCAGTCCCGGGCGAGGCAATGAGCAGTTCTTC. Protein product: CASSPGRGNEQFF.

CDR3 DNA: TGTGCCAGCAGCCCACTTAGGGCCAGGCAAGGCTCTGGGGCCAACGTCCTGACTTTC. It encodes CASSPLRARQGSGANVLTF. This chain uses TRBV7-9 with TRBJ2-6; D remains ambiguous. The CDR3 is 19 amino acids. Trimming took off 5 bases at V and 0 bases at J, with 20 bases between the two ends. Germline V gives CDR1 SEHNR, CDR2 FQNEAQ (reference sequence).